One and the same sample provided the 19 T cell receptor beta chains below, sequenced in a study of cytomegalovirus exposure and HLA in healthy donors. Amplification used 60 Vbeta primers and 13 Jbeta primers. The protocol was immunoSEQ multiplex PCR, while the TCRdb copy is restricted to in-frame clones and leaves out a portion. The table has around 100,000 clones, 76% seen once. The sequenced sample was PBMCs. The origin of the receptors is a woman aged 18-30 years in good health and CMV-seropositive.

The V gene is TRBV27, the J gene TRBJ1-2; 9 bases map to TRBD1. The germline CDR1 and CDR2 sequences are MNHEY and SMNVEV (reference sequence). V shed 6 bases, J shed 0 bases, and the junction held 5 bases outside the gene matches. This CDR3 contains 15 residues. The CDR3 loop reads CASSGQGRSNYGYTF. The CDR3 bases are TGTGCCAGCAGCGGACAGGGGCGCTCTAACTATGGCTACACCTTC.

V and J are TRBV5-1 and TRBJ2-7, with 8 bases fitting TRBD1. Germline loops: CDR1 SGHRS, CDR2 YFSETQ. V trimming: 3 bases; J trimming: 2 bases; junction bases outside the gene matches: 4. The CDR3 totals 14 residues. CDR3 nucleotides: TGCGCCAGCAGCTCACGGACAGGGACCTACGAGCAGTACTTC. Translated: CASSSRTGTYEQYF.

The chain couples TRBV5-4 to TRBJ2-7; a possible D gene is TRBD1 (5 bases). V gave up 4 bases and J gave up 3 bases, with 14 bases separating them. The CDR3 contains 14 residues. Looked up from germline, CDR1 is SGHNT and CDR2 is YYREEE (reference sequence). The CDR3 sequence is CASSPRTRVYEQYF. The CDR3 DNA follows: TGTGCCAGCAGCCCCCGGACAAGAGTCTACGAGCAGTACTTC.

The chain combines TRBV5-1 with TRBJ2-7; 10 bases line up with TRBD2. V trimming: 0 bases; J trimming: 0 bases; junction bases outside the gene matches: 12. The germline V gene has CDR1 SGHRS and CDR2 YFSETQ. There are 19 residues in the CDR3. CDR3 bases: TGCGCCAGCAGCTTGGTACCCGGGAGCGGGGGGGCCAACTCCTACGAGCAGTACTTC. Translated, it gives CASSLVPGSGGANSYEQYF.

CDR3 bases: TGTGCCAGCTCACCTCTCCGAGATACGCAGTATTTT. Translation: CASSPLRDTQYF. The V and J genes are TRBV18 and TRBJ2-3; D is unclear. Germline CDR1 reads KGHSH; CDR2 reads LQKENI. This CDR3 region has 12 residues. V dropped 3 bases and J dropped 5 bases, with 6 bases sitting between them.

This rearrangement joins TRBV10-3 to TRBJ1-2; TRBD1 matches 9 bases. CDR1 and CDR2 from the germline V gene are ENHRY and SYGVKD. The length of the CDR3 is 15 residues. Trimming at V came to 4 bases and at J to 7 bases, leaving 10 bases not matched to a gene. Written as DNA, the CDR3 is TGTGCCATCAGTGCTCTAACAGGGGGCCAAGGTGGCTACACCTTC. It translates to CAISALTGGQGGYTF.

The chain couples TRBV5-1 to TRBJ1-3, with D maybe TRBD1 (6 bases). V was shortened by 2 bases and J by 0 bases, with 15 bases between the two germline ends. The CDR3 loop spans 17 amino acids. Germline-derived CDR1 and CDR2 are SGHRS and YFSETQ. The CDR3 nucleotides are TGCGCCAGCAGCTTAAACATGGACAGAAGCTCTGGAAACACCATATATTTT. Protein: CASSLNMDRSSGNTIYF.

V is TRBV6-4 and J is TRBJ2-3; D perhaps matches TRBD2 (6 bases). This CDR3 comprises 13 residues. Trimming cost V 4 bases and J 4 bases, with 9 bases left between them. Germline CDR1 MRHNA, CDR2 SNTAGT. This chain's CDR3 is CASSVSGADTQYF. Written as DNA, the CDR3 is TGTGCCAGCAGTGTTAGCGGCGCAGATACGCAGTATTTT.

This chain joins TRBV27 and TRBJ2-2; perhaps TRBD2 as D (6 bases). V dropped 3 bases and J dropped 3 bases, with 11 bases sitting between them. Germline V gives CDR1 MNHEY, CDR2 SMNVEV (reference sequence). The CDR3 totals 15 residues. The CDR3 DNA reads TGTGCCAGCAGTTTCGGGGGATTGGACACCGGGGAGCTGTTTTTT. Protein sequence: CASSFGGLDTGELFF.

This clone came up once. V and J are TRBV7-9 and TRBJ1-1; D may be TRBD1 (6 bases). CDR1 and CDR2 (germline): SEHNR, FQNEAQ (reference sequence). The V gene lost 3 bases and the J gene lost 10 bases, with 12 bases spanning the gap. The CDR3 contains 12 residues. The CDR3 reads CASSFGEGGAFF. The CDR3 DNA reads TGTGCCAGCAGCTTTGGGGAGGGGGGAGCTTTCTTT.

J is TRBJ2-6 and V is TRBV10-3; D not resolved. The V end lost 5 bases, the J end lost 0 bases, and 11 bases lay between the germline ends. The CDR3 loop spans 16 amino acids. The germline CDR1 and CDR2 sequences are ENHRY and SYGVKD. The CDR3 DNA reads as TGTGCCATCAGTAGCTTACAGAGCTCTGGGGCCAACGTCCTGACTTTC. Its protein product is CAISSLQSSGANVLTF.

The chain employs TRBV9 and TRBJ2-3; D uncertain. The CDR3 totals 13 residues. Germline V gene lookup returns CDR1 SGDLS and CDR2 YYNGEE. V gave up 3 bases and J gave up 4 bases, with 9 bases separating them. CDR3 DNA: TGTGCCAGCAGCGCCTCGGCGGCAGATACGCAGTATTTT. It encodes CASSASAADTQYF.

This clone was seen more than once but under ten times. In DNA, the CDR3 is TGTGCCAGCTCACCACTTTCCGACAGGGACTACTATGGCTACACCTTC. This codes for CASSPLSDRDYYGYTF. This chain uses TRBV18 with TRBJ1-2; the match to TRBD1 covers 7 bases. The junction had 8 bases not matched to a gene; V was cut back by 1 base and J by 3 bases. There are 16 residues in the CDR3. In germline, CDR1 is KGHSH, CDR2 LQKENI.

The genes are TRBV30 and TRBJ2-3; D possibly corresponds to TRBD1 (6 bases). The CDR3 consists of 17 residues. Germline V gene sequence: CDR1 GTSNPN, CDR2 SVGIG (reference sequence). Trimming pared 0 bases from V and 1 base from J, leaving 17 bases between. CDR3 sequence: CAWSVLDSEPRTDTQYF. The CDR3 region has the DNA TGTGCCTGGAGTGTACTGGACAGTGAGCCCCGCACAGATACGCAGTATTTT.

The CDR3 DNA reads as TGTGCCAGTAGCCAGGAGGGGGCAGCTCGAGAGCAGTACTTC. Residues: CASSQEGAAREQYF. The rearrangement links TRBV19 to TRBJ2-7, with D possibly TRBD1 on 7 matching bases. This CDR3 contains 14 residues. CDR1 LNHDA and CDR2 SQIVND come from the germline V gene (reference sequence). Trimming removed 6 bases at V and 7 bases at J, with 19 bases between.

This clone is categorized as medium-sized. The rearrangement links TRBV19 to TRBJ1-1, with D uncertain. The V end lost 1 base, the J end lost 4 bases, and 13 bases lay between the germline ends. The CDR3 sequence is 15 residues long. Germline assignment: CDR1 LNHDA and CDR2 SQIVND (reference sequence). DNA for the CDR3: TGTGCCAGTAGTATAGGGTCGGGATGGAGCACTGAAGCTTTCTTT. Its protein product is CASSIGSGWSTEAFF. The variable domain in full, with the rest retrieved from reference TRBV19 and TRBJ1-1, is DGGITQSPKYLFRKEGQNVTLSCEQNLNHDAMYWYRQDPGQGLRLIYYSQIVNDFQKGDIAEGYSVSREKKESFPLTVTSAQKNPTAFYLCASSIGSGWSTEAFFGQGTRLTVV.

J is TRBJ1-5 and V is TRBV2; D may be TRBD1 (5 bases). Trimming shortened V by 7 bases and J by 7 bases, and 17 bases separated the two germline ends. Per germline, CDR1 SNHLY and CDR2 FYNNEI. There are 14 residues in the CDR3. In DNA form, the CDR3 reads TGTGCCAGCACACTTACGGGGGGAGGACAGCCCCAGCATTTT. Its translation is CASTLTGGGQPQHF.

The V call is TRBV11-3, the J call TRBJ2-2; no firm D call. CDR1 SGHNT and CDR2 YENEEA come from the germline V gene. The CDR3 sequence is 14 residues long. Deletions cut 0 bases from V and 3 bases from J, with 5 bases between. The CDR3 reads CASSLDRDTGELFF. In DNA, the CDR3 is TGTGCCAGCAGCTTAGATCGTGACACCGGGGAGCTGTTTTTT. Combining the CDR3 with reference TRBV11-3 and TRBJ2-2 gives the whole variable domain EAGVVQSPRYKIIEKKQPVAFWCNPISGHNTLYWYLQNLGQGPELLIRYENEEAVDDSQLPKDRFSAERLKGVDSTLKIQPAELGDSAVYLCASSLDRDTGELFFGEGSRLTVL.

The chain uses TRBV18 and TRBJ2-7; D unresolved. The CDR3 contains 13 residues. V was pared by 3 bases and J by 6 bases, with 12 bases between. The germline V gene has CDR1 KGHSH and CDR2 LQKENI. CDR3 region: CASSPFPSSEQYF. DNA of the CDR3: TGTGCCAGCTCACCTTTCCCCAGTTCCGAGCAGTACTTC.